This T cell receptor beta chain was identified during a study of T-cell memory formation after mild COVID-19. Study in general: There were largely donor-specific TCR clusters.

This clonotype was seen only a few times. What it recognizes is unknown. Overall study results and limits: CD4+ clones that contracted lay mainly in CM and EM; CD8+ ones lay in EMRA.

The germline gives CDR1 SGDLS, CDR2 YYNGEE. Trimming left V 3 bases short and J 3 bases short, with 13 bases between. The CDR3 is made up of 14 amino acids. TCRdb fed the 5' RACE reads into MiXCR, producing one record per CDR3 protein. The sample has 350,000 or so distinct CDR3 sequences; 13% are singletons. What was sequenced was PBMCs or a T cell subset sorted from them (not recorded which). The receptor comes from a man between 18 and 29 years old who had mild COVID-19 (a few samples of this study predate the infection). Cell type and time point are not known. The genes are TRBV9 and TRBJ2-7, with D hard to call. The CDR3 DNA sequence: TGTGCCAGCAGCGCGATCTCTCCATGCTACGAGCAGTACGTC. Its protein product is CASSAISPCYEQYV.